The 15 T cell receptor beta chains given below trace back to one sample, sequenced in a study of T-cell reconstitution after alpha-beta-depleted transplantation in children. A library of TCRbeta sequences, prepared with unique molecular identifiers, was generated. TCRdb itself ran the PCR reads through MiXCR, one entry per CDR3 protein. The sample has roughly 120,000 distinct CDR3 sequences; about a tenth are singletons. The sample was PBMCs, taken before TCRalphabeta/CD19-depleted stem cell transplant. These receptors were collected from a boy under 10 years old with acute lymphoblastic leukemia, due to receive a stem cell transplant.

The V and J genes are TRBV20-1 and TRBJ2-1; unclear D gene. Germline V CDR1 and CDR2: DFQATT, SNEGSKA (reference sequence). The V gene lost 0 bases and the J gene lost 4 bases, with 13 bases spanning the gap. The CDR3 has 15 amino acids. The CDR3 DNA reads TGCAGTGCTAGAGATCATTTAGGTGTTTACAATGAGCAGTTCTTC. It yields the protein CSARDHLGVYNEQFF.

The gene calls are TRBV20-1 and TRBJ2-1; the match to TRBD2 covers 13 bases. With V trimmed by 6 bases and J by 6 bases, 5 bases remained unmatched. CDR1 is DFQATT and CDR2 is SNEGSKA in the germline V gene (reference sequence). The CDR3 has 14 residues. The CDR3 reads CSAPRLAGGNEQFF. The DNA for the CDR3 is TGCAGTGCGCCGAGACTAGCGGGAGGCAATGAGCAGTTCTTC.

This chain uses TRBV20-1 with TRBJ2-7, with D tentatively TRBD2 (5 bases). V lost 3 bases, J lost 2 bases, and 11 bases lay in between. In germline, CDR1 is DFQATT, CDR2 SNEGSKA (reference sequence). The CDR3 has 13 residues. The DNA of the CDR3 is TGCAGTGCTAGGGGAGACGGAACCTACGAGCAGTACTTC. Protein product: CSARGDGTYEQYF.

The chain couples TRBV13 to TRBJ1-1; perhaps TRBD1 as D (6 bases). Germline CDR1 and CDR2: PRHDT and FYEKMQ (reference sequence). The CDR3 sequence is 16 residues long. Trimming took 3 bases from V and 3 from J, leaving 17 bases between them. In nucleotides, the CDR3 is TGTGCCAGCAGCTTGAGGGGGGGCATTAAGGACACTGAAGCTTTCTTT. Translation: CASSLRGGIKDTEAFF.

This clonotype showed up just a few times. The V gene is TRBV18, the J gene TRBJ1-6; TRBD1 matches 10 bases. Germline CDR1 and CDR2: KGHSH and LQKENI. The length of the CDR3 is 15 residues. Unmatched junction bases numbered 6, after V lost 3 bases and J lost 10 bases. The CDR3 protein is CASSPDRGLGSPLHF. Here the CDR3 DNA reads TGTGCCAGCTCACCCGACAGGGGGCTGGGATCACCCCTCCACTTT.

This clonotype was found a few times. The rearrangement links TRBV28 to TRBJ2-7; a possible D gene is TRBD2 (5 bases). Trimming removed 7 bases from V and 4 bases from J, with 11 bases in between. The CDR3 length is 12 residues. Germline loops: CDR1 MDHEN, CDR2 SYDVKM. CDR3 sequence (DNA): TGTGCCAGCACCGGCGGGCGATACGAGCAGTACTTC. It is translated as CASTGGRYEQYF.

This clonotype was recorded many times. The rearrangement joins TRBV6-5 to TRBJ2-7; D possibly corresponds to TRBD2 (5 bases). V was clipped by 3 bases and J by 6 bases, with 9 bases between them. CDR3 length: 12 residues. The germline CDR1 and CDR2 sequences are MNHEY and SVGAGI. As DNA, the CDR3 is TGTGCCAGCAGTTATCGGAGGAGCGAGCAGTACTTC. Translated: CASSYRRSEQYF.

In its sample, this clonotype was seen many times. CDR3 DNA sequence: TGTGCCAGCAGTTGGGGGCCTGAGACCCAGTACTTC. Its protein product is CASSWGPETQYF. V is TRBV25-1 and J is TRBJ2-5, with a possible D match to TRBD1 (6 bases). CDR1 and CDR2 (germline): MGHDK, SYGVNS. Deletions cut 5 bases from V and 5 bases from J, with 9 bases between. This CDR3 has 12 amino acids.

This clonotype showed up just once. DNA of the CDR3: TGTGCCAGCAGTTTGGGCCCCGTGGGGGTGAAAGGTCCCCAGCATTTT. Translated, it gives CASSLGPVGVKGPQHF. J is TRBJ1-5 and V is TRBV28, with D perhaps TRBD1 (5 bases). Per the germline V gene, CDR1 is MDHEN and CDR2 is SYDVKM. The V gene lost 3 bases and the J gene lost 10 bases, with 22 bases spanning the gap. This CDR3 spans 16 amino acids.

This clonotype came up a few times. The chain carries TRBV19 and TRBJ2-1; 10 bases agree with TRBD2. V dropped 4 bases and J dropped 8; count of bases not matched to a gene: 8. Germline V CDR1 and CDR2: LNHDA, SQIVND (reference sequence). CDR3 length equals 15 residues. The CDR3 coding sequence is TGTGCCAGTAGTACTCCCCTAGCGGGAGTCTATGAGCAGTTCTTC. This encodes CASSTPLAGVYEQFF.

The V gene is TRBV5-5, the J gene TRBJ1-6; TRBD1 agrees at 9 bases. The CDR3 is 15 residues long. J was trimmed by 7 bases and V by 1 base; bases with no gene match: 3. The germline gives CDR1 SGHKS, CDR2 YYEKEE (reference sequence). The CDR3 loop reads CASSLRDRANSPLHF. CDR3 DNA sequence: TGTGCCAGCAGCTTGCGGGACAGGGCAAATTCACCCCTCCACTTT.

This clonotype was found a few times. The chain is built from TRBV24-1 and TRBJ1-1; perhaps TRBD1 as D (6 bases). Germline loops: CDR1 KGHDR, CDR2 SFDVKD. CDR3 length equals 15 residues. Trimming removed 0 bases from V and 0 bases from J, with 7 bases in between. This CDR3 reads CATSDLGGLNTEAFF. In DNA form, the CDR3 reads TGTGCCACCAGTGATTTGGGGGGGCTGAACACTGAAGCTTTCTTT.

This clonotype was observed many times. As DNA, the CDR3 is TGCGCCAGCAGCTTGGTGGTGAGGGACGAGCAGTACTTC. This sequence encodes CASSLVVRDEQYF. V and J are TRBV5-1 and TRBJ2-7; D might be TRBD2 (5 bases). Germline lookup yields CDR1 SGHRS and CDR2 YFSETQ. The germline V and J ends were trimmed by 0 bases and 5 bases, with 9 bases remaining between them. The CDR3 extends over 13 amino acids.

In its sample, this clonotype was seen many times. This rearrangement joins TRBV10-3 to TRBJ2-3; the D gene is possibly TRBD2 (5 bases). Germline V gene lookup returns CDR1 ENHRY and CDR2 SYGVKD. Trimming stripped 11 bases from V and 3 bases from J, with 9 bases between. This CDR3 spans 11 amino acids. CDR3 amino acids: CAAGLTDTQYF. CDR3 DNA sequence: TGTGCCGCGGGCCTTACAGATACGCAGTATTTT.

Ten or more counts support this clonotype. The J gene is TRBJ2-1, the V gene TRBV7-3; weak D call: TRBD1 (5 bases). This CDR3 is built from 13 residues. The germline V and J ends were trimmed by 3 bases and 6 bases, with 9 bases remaining between them. From germline, CDR1 is SGHTA and CDR2 FQGTGA. CDR3 coding DNA: TGTGCCAGCAGCTTCAGGGAAGGCAATGAGCAGTTCTTC. This sequence encodes CASSFREGNEQFF.